What follows are 25 T cell receptor beta chains derived from one specimen sequenced in a study of T-cell reconstitution after alpha-beta-depleted transplantation in children. A TCRbeta library incorporating unique molecular identifiers was prepared. TCRdb re-called the PCR reads with MiXCR, one entry per CDR3 protein. The sample has 240,000 or so distinct CDR3 sequences, 12% seen once. Sample: PBMCs from the stem cell graft donor, taken from the stem cell graft. The receptors shown here come from a human donor who donated a stem cell graft to a child with acute lymphoblastic leukemia.

This clonotype appeared many times. The CDR3 region is CASSLHPDRESSYNEQFF. The CDR3 DNA is TGTGCCAGCAGCCTCCACCCAGACAGGGAAAGCTCCTACAATGAGCAGTTCTTC. The J gene is TRBJ2-1, the V gene TRBV11-1, with TRBD1 matching over 7 bases. The CDR3 totals 18 residues. V shed 5 bases, J shed 0 bases, and the junction held 13 bases outside the gene matches. Germline CDR1 is SGHAT and CDR2 is FQDESV (reference sequence).

Many counts were recorded for this clonotype. The V and J genes are TRBV29-1 and TRBJ1-1; the match to TRBD1 covers 7 bases. Germline V gene sequence: CDR1 SQVTM, CDR2 ANQGSEA. J gave up 5 bases and V 6 bases, and 6 bases lay outside the gene matches. CDR3 length equals 12 residues. The CDR3 sequence: CSVAPGGTEAFF. The DNA for the CDR3 is TGCAGCGTCGCCCCAGGGGGAACTGAAGCTTTCTTT.

There are many counts of this clonotype. The gene calls are TRBV5-1 and TRBJ2-3; D might be TRBD2 (6 bases). Germline values: CDR1 SGHRS, CDR2 YFSETQ. The CDR3 is 15 amino acids. V lost 0 bases and J lost 2, with 10 bases in between. The CDR3 coding sequence is TGCGCCAGCAGCTTGGGTAGCGGCCTCACAGATACGCAGTATTTT. Its protein is CASSLGSGLTDTQYF.

This clonotype was observed many times. The J gene is TRBJ1-5, the V gene TRBV20-1, with no clear D. The V and J ends lost 6 bases and 2 bases respectively, with 17 bases between them. CDR1 is DFQATT and CDR2 is SNEGSKA in the germline V gene (reference sequence). This CDR3 spans 15 amino acids. CDR3 amino acids: CSAARAPDGNQPQHF. CDR3 nucleotides: TGCAGTGCGGCGAGGGCCCCCGACGGCAATCAGCCCCAGCATTTT.

This clonotype was recorded at least ten times. The chain has TRBV20-1 and TRBJ1-6, with D possibly matching TRBD1 (5 bases). V was cut by 3 bases and J by 9 bases, with 15 bases left in between. This CDR3 contains 14 residues. CDR1 is DFQATT and CDR2 is SNEGSKA in the germline V gene (reference sequence). CDR3 coding DNA: TGCAGTGCTAGCGGGGTAACGGGGGGTTCACCCCTCCACTTT. This encodes CSASGVTGGSPLHF.

This clonotype was seen many times. The chain links TRBV11-2 to TRBJ2-1; TRBD2 aligns across 11 bases. CDR3 length equals 17 residues. Germline V lookup: CDR1 SGHAT, CDR2 FQNNGV. J was trimmed by 5 bases and V by 2 bases; bases with no gene match: 8. CDR3 sequence reads: CASSLLLSGRANNEQFF. CDR3 DNA: TGTGCCAGCAGCTTACTTCTTAGCGGGAGGGCCAACAATGAGCAGTTCTTC.

This clonotype showed up just a few times. The chain carries TRBV29-1 and TRBJ2-2; no definite D call. Trimming took 4 bases from V and 6 from J, leaving 6 bases between them. The CDR3 length is 11 residues. CDR1 is SQVTM and CDR2 is ANQGSEA in the germline V gene. CDR3 sequence: CSVGLAGELFF. The DNA for the CDR3 is TGCAGCGTTGGTCTGGCCGGGGAGCTGTTTTTT.

The sample holds many counts of this clonotype. J is TRBJ2-3 and V is TRBV10-3; 10 bases line up with TRBD1. Germline CDR1 and CDR2: ENHRY and SYGVKD. This CDR3 is 19 amino acids long. With V trimmed by 6 bases and J by 0 bases, 15 bases remained unmatched. This chain's CDR3 is CAIRTTLRTGGQSTDTQYF. The CDR3 nucleotides are TGTGCCATCAGAACCACTTTAAGGACAGGGGGACAGAGCACAGATACGCAGTATTTT.

Ten or more counts support this clonotype. The chain employs TRBV9 and TRBJ1-4; 7 nucleotides align to TRBD1. The CDR3 spans 15 residues. Germline V gives CDR1 SGDLS, CDR2 YYNGEE. Germline trimming cut 4 bases from V and 2 bases from J; bases unmatched to any gene: 5. CDR3 coding DNA: TGTGCCAGCAGCCCCGCAGGGGGGACTAATGAAAAACTGTTTTTT. Amino acids: CASSPAGGTNEKLFF.

This clonotype was seen ten or more times. J is TRBJ2-3 and V is TRBV5-1; tentatively, D is TRBD1 or TRBD2 (5 bases each). V was trimmed by 0 bases and J by 2 bases, leaving 10 bases between them. The CDR3 is 15 amino acids. Germline loops: CDR1 SGHRS, CDR2 YFSETQ. The CDR3 bases are TGCGCCAGCAGCTTGGGGGACGGAAACACAGATACGCAGTATTTT. It codes for CASSLGDGNTDTQYF.

This clonotype showed up many times. CDR3 DNA sequence: TGTGCCAGCAGCTTCCAGACCTTACAGTTCTTC. This codes for CASSFQTLQFF. The genes are TRBV7-9 and TRBJ2-1; D unresolved. In germline, CDR1 is SEHNR, CDR2 FQNEAQ (reference sequence). The CDR3 runs 11 residues. V dropped 3 bases and J dropped 13 bases, with 10 bases sitting between them.

This clonotype was detected many times. The V and J genes are TRBV4-3 and TRBJ1-2; D is uncertain. This CDR3 has 15 amino acids. CDR1 and CDR2 (germline): LGHNA, YSLEER. Trimming removed 1 base from V and 4 bases from J, with 13 bases in between. This chain's CDR3 is CASSQVEGIGYGYTF. The CDR3, as DNA: TGCGCCAGCAGCCAAGTGGAGGGAATAGGCTATGGCTACACCTTC.

Many counts were recorded for this clonotype. CDR3 protein: CASSSRTGETQYF. As DNA, the CDR3 is TGTGCCAGCAGTAGCCGTACAGGGGAGACCCAGTACTTC. The J gene is TRBJ2-5, the V gene TRBV27, with a possible D match to TRBD1 (6 bases). The CDR3 extends over 13 amino acids. Germline V gene sequence: CDR1 MNHEY, CDR2 SMNVEV (reference sequence). V dropped 5 bases and J dropped 5 bases, with 12 bases sitting between them.

This clonotype was recorded many times. This rearrangement joins TRBV24-1 to TRBJ2-2; D uncertain. V was shortened by 10 bases and J by 2 bases, with 13 bases between the two germline ends. This CDR3 region has 14 residues. Germline assignment: CDR1 KGHDR and CDR2 SFDVKD. The CDR3 is CATQDNTNTGELFF. In DNA form, the CDR3 reads TGTGCCACTCAAGACAACACCAACACCGGGGAGCTGTTTTTT.

This clonotype occurred many times. In DNA form, the CDR3 reads TGTGCCAGCAGCGGGACCGTGTCGGGCTACACCTTC. Translation gives CASSGTVSGYTF. The chain has TRBV9 and TRBJ1-2; no clear D gene. V lost 3 bases to trimming and J lost 8 bases, with 11 bases between them. This CDR3 contains 12 residues. CDR1 and CDR2 from the germline V gene are SGDLS and YYNGEE.

Many counts were recorded for this clonotype. The CDR3 DNA reads as TGTGCCAGCAGCTTAGTTTGGACAGTCGAGCAGTACTTC. It yields the protein CASSLVWTVEQYF. The V call is TRBV7-8, the J call TRBJ2-7, with D possibly being TRBD1 (6 bases). CDR1 and CDR2 (germline): SGHVS, FQNEAQ. The CDR3 sequence is 13 residues long. Trimming stripped 1 base from V and 6 bases from J, with 10 bases between.

This clonotype was detected many times. This chain connects TRBV12-3 or TRBV12-4 to TRBJ2-1, with 8 bases that match TRBD1. There are 14 residues in the CDR3. After removal of 10 bases from V and 6 bases from J, the junction contained 11 bases not matched to a gene. The CDR3 reads CATFRTGMGNEQFF. In DNA, the CDR3 is TGTGCCACCTTCAGGACAGGGATGGGCAATGAGCAGTTCTTC.

This clonotype has ten or more counts. The chain couples TRBV4-2 to TRBJ2-1; the D gene is possibly TRBD2 (6 bases). CDR1 LGHNA and CDR2 YNFKEQ come from the germline V gene. Between the trimmed V and J ends, which lost 1 base and 7 bases, there was a span of 8 bases. CDR3 length: 13 residues. The CDR3: CASSQGRENEQFF. The DNA of the CDR3 is TGTGCCAGCAGCCAAGGCCGGGAGAATGAGCAGTTCTTC.

In its sample, this clonotype was seen many times. This chain links TRBV6-6 with TRBJ1-1, with D unclear. The germline V gene encodes CDR1 MNHNY and CDR2 SVGAGI (reference sequence). Trimming stripped 2 bases from V and 6 bases from J, with 7 bases between. This CDR3 comprises 12 residues. CDR3 residues: CASSYKGSEAFF. Here the CDR3 DNA reads TGTGCCAGCAGTTACAAGGGATCTGAAGCTTTCTTT.

With respect to this clonotype: A clone one base away is much larger, so this may be a read error. The genes are TRBV12-3 or TRBV12-4 and TRBJ1-1; D might be TRBD1 (5 bases). The CDR3 is 13 residues long. The CDR3 region is CATAVTANTEAFF. CDR3 DNA sequence: TGTGCGACAGCCGTCACGGCGAACACTGAAGCTTTCTTT.

This clonotype has a count of ten or more. This rearrangement joins TRBV20-1 to TRBJ1-4; possible D gene TRBD1, 5 bases. Trimming pared 6 bases from V and 7 bases from J, leaving 15 bases between. The germline V gene encodes CDR1 DFQATT and CDR2 SNEGSKA (reference sequence). CDR3 length: 13 amino acids. CDR3 amino acids: CSARDRGLEKLFF. The CDR3 DNA is TGCAGTGCGCGGGATAGGGGACTTGAAAAACTGTTTTTT.

At least ten counts were recorded for this clonotype. This rearrangement joins TRBV29-1 to TRBJ2-3; D is undetermined. The CDR3 has 15 residues. Trimming stripped 7 bases from V and 3 bases from J, with 20 bases between. Germline CDR1 and CDR2: SQVTM and ANQGSEA. CDR3 loop: CSALGAVGWTDTQYF. CDR3 sequence (DNA): TGCAGCGCCTTGGGCGCGGTCGGATGGACAGATACGCAGTATTTT.

Only one count was recorded for this clonotype. The CDR3 region is CASSLGTGRSYEQYF. For the CDR3, the DNA is TGTGCCAGCAGCTTAGGGACAGGACGCTCCTACGAGCAGTACTTC. V gene TRBV7-6 combines with J gene TRBJ2-7, with 7 bases that match TRBD1. Unmatched junction bases numbered 3, after V lost 1 base and J lost 0 bases. The CDR3 contains 15 residues. Germline loops: CDR1 SGHVS, CDR2 FNYEAQ.

This clonotype came up a few times. The V gene is TRBV5-4, the J gene TRBJ2-7; a possible D gene is TRBD1 (5 bases). Germline CDR1 reads SGHNT; CDR2 reads YYREEE (reference sequence). Trimming took 3 bases from V and 3 from J, leaving 16 bases between them. The length of the CDR3 is 15 residues. For the CDR3, the DNA is TGTGCCAGCAGCTCTGCAGGGTTACCTTACTACGAGCAGTACTTC. Its protein is CASSSAGLPYYEQYF.

In this sample, this clonotype turned up many times. V gene TRBV10-3 combines with J gene TRBJ2-1; D not certain. Germline CDR1 and CDR2: ENHRY and SYGVKD. CDR3 length: 13 residues. With 2 bases removed from V and 13 bases from J, the gap between germline ends came to 15 bases. The CDR3 bases are TGTGCCATCAGTGAGCTTGGAGACGGGTATCAGTTCTTC. It encodes CAISELGDGYQFF.